The 23 T cell receptor beta chains below were found in one sample sequenced in a study of blood T cell repertoires in COVID-19. Libraries were prepared by immunoSEQ multiplex PCR; TCRdb keeps only in-frame clonotypes and omits some of them. Seen here are 280,000 or so clones, 85% observed once, and the top ten hold 2.5%. Material for sequencing was PBMCs or T cells enriched from blood (not recorded which). All receptors derive from a woman between 50 and 59 years old who had recovered from COVID-19.

The chain combines TRBV5-6 with TRBJ2-2, with 12 positions matching TRBD2. The CDR3 is 15 residues long. Trimming cost V 1 base and J 6 bases; bases outside gene matches: 1. The germline gives CDR1 SGHDT, CDR2 YYEEEE. The CDR3 here is CASSLTSGGPGELFF. The CDR3 DNA follows: TGTGCCAGCAGCTTGACTAGCGGGGGGCCCGGGGAGCTGTTTTTT.

The gene calls are TRBV7-9 and TRBJ2-7; tentatively, D is TRBD2 (5 bases). Trimming removed 8 bases from V and 5 bases from J, with 13 bases in between. Germline V gene data show CDR1 as SEHNR and CDR2 as FQNEAQ (reference sequence). This CDR3 is 12 amino acids long. CDR3 residues: CASRGTRHEQYF. The CDR3, as DNA: TGTGCCAGCCGGGGTACACGCCACGAGCAGTACTTC.

This rearrangement joins TRBV18 to TRBJ1-5, with D uncertain. CDR3 length: 15 residues. Germline V gene lookup returns CDR1 KGHSH and CDR2 LQKENI. V was pared by 5 bases and J by 5 bases, with 16 bases between. In DNA, the CDR3 is TGTGCCAGCTCAGGAGGACCGGGTAGGGATCAGCCCCAGCATTTT. Its translation is CASSGGPGRDQPQHF.

This chain links TRBV10-2 with TRBJ2-4; D is ambiguous. The germline V and J ends were trimmed by 3 bases and 9 bases, with 12 bases remaining between them. Germline V gene sequence: CDR1 WSHSY, CDR2 SAAADI. The CDR3 is 13 amino acids. DNA of the CDR3: TGCGCCAGCAGTGAATCAGTTGTTGTCATTCAGTACTTC. Its protein is CASSESVVVIQYF.

The genes are TRBV24-1 and TRBJ2-5, with TRBD1 identical over 12 bases. V shed 9 bases and J 5 bases; nucleotides not matched to a gene: 15. Per the germline V gene, CDR1 is KGHDR and CDR2 is SFDVKD. This CDR3 contains 17 residues. CDR3 residues: CATGGLTGTGGMETQYF. CDR3 nucleotides: TGTGCCACCGGGGGATTGACCGGGACAGGGGGCATGGAGACCCAGTACTTC.

Points on this clone: The sample contains more than one DNA sequence encoding this CDR3. The chain carries TRBV18 and TRBJ2-7, with 7 bases aligning to TRBD1. The CDR3 is made up of 13 amino acids. Germline V gives CDR1 KGHSH, CDR2 LQKENI. The V segment lost 4 bases and the J segment 4 bases; nucleotides outside the gene matches: 4. DNA of the CDR3: TGTGCCAGCTCACTTCAACAGGGGTACGAGCAGTACTTC. Translation gives CASSLQQGYEQYF. Filled out from reference TRBV18 and TRBJ2-7, the complete variable domain reads NAGVMQNPRHLVRRRGQEARLRCSPMKGHSHVYWYRQLPEEGLKFMVYLQKENIIDESGMPKERFSAEFPKEGPSILRIQQVVRGDSAAYFCASSLQQGYEQYFGPGTRLTVT.

This CDR3 is CASRRTGTGDYGYTF. The CDR3 DNA reads as TGTGCCAGCAGAAGGACCGGGACAGGGGACTATGGCTACACCTTC. This chain links TRBV6-5 with TRBJ1-2; 10 positions agree with TRBD1. This CDR3 region has 15 residues. V lost 6 bases and J lost 3; bases outside the gene matches: 7. Germline loops: CDR1 MNHEY, CDR2 SVGAGI.

The chain joins TRBV27 to TRBJ1-1; D gene uncertain. The CDR3 consists of 14 residues. Germline V gene data show CDR1 as MNHEY and CDR2 as SMNVEV (reference sequence). The V and J ends lost 2 bases and 0 bases respectively, with 7 bases between them. The CDR3 loop is CASSLRGVNTEAFF. DNA of the CDR3: TGTGCCAGCAGTTTACGGGGTGTGAACACTGAAGCTTTCTTT.

The rearrangement links TRBV15 to TRBJ1-4; D is unresolved. The V gene lost 0 bases and the J gene lost 5 bases, with 7 bases spanning the gap. The CDR3 covers 14 residues. CDR1 and CDR2 (germline): LNHNV, YYDKDF (reference sequence). CDR3 nucleotides: TGTGCCACCAGCAGAGATCATGTGAATGAAAAACTGTTTTTT. Protein product: CATSRDHVNEKLFF.

The chain employs TRBV16 and TRBJ2-7, with 9 nucleotides matching TRBD1. With 2 bases clipped from V and 5 bases from J, the junction kept 4 bases outside the gene matches. Germline CDR1 reads KGHSY; CDR2 reads FQNENV. The CDR3 has 14 amino acids. CDR3 amino acids: CASSQGDRVNEQYF. As DNA, the CDR3 is TGTGCCAGCAGCCAAGGGGACAGGGTGAACGAGCAGTACTTC.

This clone occurred once. The rearrangement uses TRBV30 and TRBJ1-2; D call uncertain. Germline V lookup: CDR1 GTSNPN, CDR2 SVGIG (reference sequence). Trimming took 6 bases from V and 5 from J, leaving 16 bases between them. The CDR3 consists of 13 residues. CDR3 in DNA: TGTGCCTGCGCCCGGTCGGTATATTATGGCTACACCTTC. Translating gives CACARSVYYGYTF.

This chain joins TRBV2 and TRBJ1-5, with a tentative D call TRBD1 (6 bases). Germline lookup yields CDR1 SNHLY and CDR2 FYNNEI. Trimming stripped 8 bases from V and 6 bases from J, with 14 bases between. The CDR3 runs 13 residues. For the CDR3, the DNA is TGTGCCAGCCTCCGGGGGGCGGGTCAGCCCCAGCATTTT. Translated, it gives CASLRGAGQPQHF.

The rearrangement uses TRBV10-3 and TRBJ1-4; no definite D call. Germline V gene lookup returns CDR1 ENHRY and CDR2 SYGVKD. The germline V and J ends were trimmed by 0 bases and 1 base, with 12 bases remaining between them. The CDR3 totals 17 residues. The CDR3 spells CAISESTGVGTNEKLFF. In DNA form, the CDR3 reads TGTGCCATCAGTGAGTCGACCGGGGTCGGAACTAATGAAAAACTGTTTTTT.

V is TRBV7-7 and J is TRBJ2-5; TRBD2 aligns across 7 bases. This CDR3 is 14 amino acids long. The germline gives CDR1 SSHAT, CDR2 FNYEAQ (reference sequence). V dropped 4 bases and J dropped 7; count of bases not matched to a gene: 9. As DNA, the CDR3 is TGTGCCAGCAGCTCCAACGGACTAGATGGGACCCAGTACTTC. This gives the protein CASSSNGLDGTQYF.

This clone was picked up a small number of times. CDR3: CASTLDRGVASPLHF. In DNA, the CDR3 is TGTGCCAGCACCCTCGACAGGGGTGTAGCATCACCCCTCCACTTT. The J gene is TRBJ1-6, the V gene TRBV5-4; TRBD1 aligns across 8 bases. V gave up 6 bases and J gave up 10 bases; unmatched junction bases: 12. This CDR3 is 15 amino acids long. Germline V gives CDR1 SGHNT, CDR2 YYREEE (reference sequence).

This rearrangement joins TRBV7-2 to TRBJ1-2, with a tentative D call TRBD1 (5 bases). Germline CDR1 reads SGHTA; CDR2 reads FQGNSA. V lost 5 bases, J lost 5 bases, and 12 bases lay in between. This CDR3 comprises 13 residues. CDR3 loop: CASSEQVTYGYTF. CDR3 nucleotide sequence: TGTGCCAGCAGCGAACAGGTTACATATGGCTACACCTTC.

The chain combines TRBV4-1 with TRBJ1-1, with D maybe TRBD1 (5 bases). Trimming removed 4 bases from V and 0 bases from J, with 12 bases in between. The CDR3 is 15 residues long. Looked up from germline, CDR1 is MGHRA and CDR2 is YSYEKL. For the CDR3, the DNA is TGCGCCAGCAGCCGTGGGGGGTCCTTGAACACTGAAGCTTTCTTT. Its translation is CASSRGGSLNTEAFF.

This clone was seen ten or more times. The chain uses TRBV7-9 and TRBJ1-1; TRBD1 matches 9 bases. The CDR3 has 16 residues. Trimming at V came to 4 bases and at J to 0 bases, leaving 6 bases not matched to a gene. Germline values: CDR1 SEHNR, CDR2 FQNEAQ (reference sequence). In DNA, the CDR3 is TGTGCCAGCAGCTCGCTGTGGACAGGGGTGAACACTGAAGCTTTCTTT. Its translation is CASSSLWTGVNTEAFF. Full variable domain (rest looked up from reference TRBV7-9 and TRBJ1-1): DTGVSQNPRHKITKRGQNVTFRCDPISEHNRLYWYRQTLGQGPEFLTYFQNEAQLEKSRLLSDRFSAERPKGSFSTLEIQRTEQGDSAMYLCASSSLWTGVNTEAFFGQGTRLTVV.

The rearrangement joins TRBV6-5 to TRBJ1-3; perhaps TRBD1 as D (5 bases). This CDR3 has 16 residues. With 0 bases removed from V and 4 bases from J, the gap between germline ends came to 13 bases. Germline lookup yields CDR1 MNHEY and CDR2 SVGAGI. CDR3 loop: CASSYSFWAGGNTIYF. The CDR3 DNA reads as TGTGCCAGCAGTTACTCGTTCTGGGCAGGGGGAAACACCATATATTTT.

This chain uses TRBV9 with TRBJ1-2; 8 bases line up with TRBD1. Per germline, CDR1 SGDLS and CDR2 YYNGEE. This CDR3 has 15 amino acids. V was clipped by 0 bases and J by 6 bases; unmatched bases: 7. The CDR3 coding sequence is TGTGCCAGCAGCGTAGGGGACAGGAGACCCGATGGCTACACCTTC. Encoded protein: CASSVGDRRPDGYTF.

The gene calls are TRBV7-8 and TRBJ2-2, with a weak D call TRBD1 (6 bases). V lost 7 bases and J lost 1, with 7 bases in between. Per the germline V gene, CDR1 is SGHVS and CDR2 is FQNEAQ. The CDR3 is 13 amino acids. CDR3 DNA: TGTGCCAGCACGACAGGGAACACCGGGGAGCTGTTTTTT. It codes for CASTTGNTGELFF.

This sequence joins TRBV5-4 and TRBJ1-3, with D possibly TRBD1 on 6 matching bases. This CDR3 region has 14 residues. Germline V CDR1 and CDR2: SGHNT, YYREEE (reference sequence). V was shortened by 3 bases and J by 5 bases, with 12 bases between the two germline ends. The CDR3 region has the DNA TGTGCCAGCAGCTCGCAGGGGCAAAGAAACACCATATATTTT. Translated, it gives CASSSQGQRNTIYF.

In the case of this clone: This same CDR3 is encoded by further DNA sequences in the sample. CDR3 DNA sequence: TGTGCCAGCAGTTCGGGACAGTCCTACGAGCAGTACTTC. Its protein product is CASSSGQSYEQYF. The V and J genes are TRBV7-9 and TRBJ2-7, with TRBD1 identical over 7 bases. Per germline, CDR1 SEHNR and CDR2 FQNEAQ (reference sequence). The trim removed 6 bases at V and 1 base at J, leaving 3 bases unmatched. This CDR3 is 13 amino acids long.